One sample yielded the 27 T cell receptor beta chains listed below, sequenced in a study of early T cells in non-severe SARS-CoV-2 infection. Each CDR3 protein gets one entry after TCRdb re-called the 5' RACE reads with MiXCR. The sample yields 90,000 to 120,000 distinct CDR3 sequences, about 12% seen once. Source material: whole blood. The receptors here all came from an adult who was a healthcare worker with PCR-confirmed SARS-CoV-2 infection or an uninfected control (not recorded which).

This clonotype came up a few times. The rearrangement links TRBV7-9 to TRBJ2-1; D could derive from TRBD1 or TRBD2 (5 bases each). Trimming removed 2 bases from V and 7 bases from J, with 12 bases in between. Looked up from germline, CDR1 is SEHNR and CDR2 is FQNEAQ (reference sequence). CDR3 length equals 14 residues. The CDR3 here is CASSLTGLRNEQFF. CDR3 nucleotide sequence: TGTGCCAGCAGCTTAACGGGGCTTAGGAATGAGCAGTTCTTC.

The gene calls are TRBV20-1 and TRBJ2-7; a weak D match, TRBD2 (5 bases). V gave up 2 bases and J gave up 10 bases, with 21 bases separating them. The CDR3 is made up of 14 amino acids. Germline V gene data show CDR1 as DFQATT and CDR2 as SNEGSKA (reference sequence). The CDR3 is CSARNRGGTTNQYF. The CDR3 DNA follows: TGCAGTGCTAGAAATAGAGGAGGTACTACGAATCAGTACTTC.

This clonotype was seen a handful of times. The genes are TRBV2 and TRBJ2-1; no reliable D call. Trimming pared 4 bases from V and 4 bases from J, leaving 14 bases between. This CDR3 is built from 15 residues. CDR1 and CDR2 (germline): SNHLY, FYNNEI. In DNA, the CDR3 is TGTGCCAGCAGTGTCGGCGGATATGATTACAATGAGCAGTTCTTC. Translated: CASSVGGYDYNEQFF.

This clonotype was seen ten or more times. The genes are TRBV27 and TRBJ2-2, with D perhaps matching TRBD2 (5 bases). V shed 8 bases and J shed 5 bases, with 18 bases lying between them. Germline V gene sequence: CDR1 MNHEY, CDR2 SMNVEV (reference sequence). CDR3 length: 15 residues. As DNA, the CDR3 is TGTGCCAGCGGCTCCGGGATCACGAGGACCGGGGAGCTGTTTTTT. This sequence encodes CASGSGITRTGELFF.

This clonotype was detected only a few times. The V call is TRBV20-1, the J call TRBJ1-5, with TRBD1 identical over 9 bases. Germline values: CDR1 DFQATT, CDR2 SNEGSKA (reference sequence). CDR3 length: 15 amino acids. Germline trimming cut 5 bases from V and 1 base from J; bases unmatched to any gene: 6. CDR3 loop: CSAAGGTGSNQPQHF. CDR3 DNA sequence: TGCAGTGCTGCCGGGGGGACAGGGAGCAATCAGCCCCAGCATTTT.

The sample holds a few counts of this clonotype. The chain couples TRBV5-1 to TRBJ1-3; tentative D call: TRBD1 (6 bases). CDR1 is SGHRS and CDR2 is YFSETQ in the germline V gene. There are 17 residues in the CDR3. The V end lost 0 bases, the J end lost 0 bases, and 13 bases lay between the germline ends. CDR3 sequence (DNA): TGCGCCAGCAGCTTGGTCCAGGGGAGCATCTCTGGAAACACCATATATTTT. Translation gives CASSLVQGSISGNTIYF.

This clonotype turned up a few times. The gene calls are TRBV5-4 and TRBJ2-2; D is perhaps TRBD1 (5 bases). Trimming shortened V by 3 bases and J by 4 bases, and 13 bases separated the two germline ends. CDR1 and CDR2 (germline): SGHNT, YYREEE (reference sequence). There are 15 residues in the CDR3. CDR3 DNA: TGTGCCAGCAGCTCTGCGACAGAGTTCACCGGGGAGCTGTTTTTT. Amino acid sequence: CASSSATEFTGELFF. The full variable domain, completed using reference TRBV5-4 and TRBJ2-2, is ETGVTQSPTHLIKTRGQQVTLRCSSQSGHNTVSWYQQALGQGPQFIFQYYREEENGRGNFPPRFSGLQFPNYSSELNVNALELDDSALYLCASSSATEFTGELFFGEGSRLTVL.

This clonotype was detected a few times. The chain recombines TRBV7-9 with TRBJ1-2, with 8 nucleotides matching TRBD1. The CDR3 is 16 amino acids. V shed 5 bases, J shed 5 bases, and the junction held 13 bases outside the gene matches. Germline loops: CDR1 SEHNR, CDR2 FQNEAQ (reference sequence). The CDR3 loop reads CASSAGTGLPPYGYTF. Written as DNA, the CDR3 is TGTGCCAGCAGCGCTGGGACAGGCCTTCCCCCGTATGGCTACACCTTC.

The chain has TRBV20-1 and TRBJ2-3; the D gene is possibly TRBD2 (5 bases). Germline V gene data show CDR1 as DFQATT and CDR2 as SNEGSKA (reference sequence). V lost 6 bases to trimming and J lost 6 bases, with 19 bases between them. The CDR3 length is 14 residues. The CDR3 nucleotides are TGCAGTGCCTACCGGCAGAGGGCCACCGATACGCAGTATTTT. It translates to CSAYRQRATDTQYF.

This clonotype has more than one count but fewer than ten. The rearrangement links TRBV30 to TRBJ2-1; 7 bases align to TRBD2. This CDR3 is 15 amino acids long. Germline CDR1 reads GTSNPN; CDR2 reads SVGIG (reference sequence). V shed 4 bases, J shed 2 bases, and the junction held 8 bases outside the gene matches. The CDR3 spells CAWTTRGFPYNEQFF. The CDR3, as DNA: TGTGCCTGGACTACGCGGGGGTTCCCCTACAATGAGCAGTTCTTC.

This clonotype was detected ten times or more. The chain joins TRBV12-3 or TRBV12-4 to TRBJ1-2; TRBD1 aligns across 7 bases. The J segment lost 4 bases and the V segment lost 5 bases, leaving 7 bases of the junction unmatched. This CDR3 is 14 amino acids long. The CDR3 region is CASSPWGQSYGYTF. The CDR3 region has the DNA TGTGCCAGCAGTCCCTGGGGACAGAGCTATGGCTACACCTTC.

This clonotype was recorded at least ten times. The genes are TRBV14 and TRBJ1-1; no reliable D call. The germline V gene has CDR1 SGHDN and CDR2 FVKESK. This CDR3 spans 18 amino acids. Trimming took 5 bases from V and 3 from J, leaving 25 bases between them. CDR3 DNA: TGTGCCAGCAGCGCTCGCTTCGGAATTCCGGGGTTACACACTGAAGCTTTCTTT. As protein: CASSARFGIPGLHTEAFF.

This clonotype was detected only a few times. The CDR3: CAWEWNGGYTF. CDR3 in DNA: TGTGCCTGGGAATGGAACGGAGGCTACACCTTC. V usage is TRBV30 and J usage is TRBJ1-2, with unresolved D. This CDR3 spans 11 amino acids. The germline V gene has CDR1 GTSNPN and CDR2 SVGIG (reference sequence). V lost 5 bases and J 8 bases, leaving 12 bases between the germline ends. The complete variable domain, with remaining parts taken from reference TRBV30 and TRBJ1-2, reads SQTIHQWPATLVQPVGSPLSLECTVEGTSNPNLYWYRQAAGRGLQLLFYSVGIGQISSEVPQNLSASRPQDRQFILSSKKLLLSDSGFYLCAWEWNGGYTFGSGTRLTVV.

This clonotype was recorded many times. The rearrangement links TRBV18 to TRBJ2-1; the D gene is possibly TRBD2 (5 bases). The V gene's germline CDR1 is KGHSH and CDR2 LQKENI. V gave up 2 bases and J gave up 0 bases, with 5 bases separating them. The CDR3 totals 14 residues. CDR3 DNA sequence: TGTGCCAGCTCACCAACTAGCTCCTACAATGAGCAGTTCTTC. It encodes CASSPTSSYNEQFF.

The table lists this clonotype with many counts. V is TRBV5-4 and J is TRBJ2-2; perhaps D is TRBD1 or TRBD2 (6 bases each). The length of the CDR3 is 15 residues. The germline V gene encodes CDR1 SGHNT and CDR2 YYREEE (reference sequence). V lost 0 bases and J lost 4, with 10 bases in between. The CDR3 DNA follows: TGTGCCAGCAGCTTGGAACGGGGGCCCACCGGGGAGCTGTTTTTT. Its protein product is CASSLERGPTGELFF.

The V gene is TRBV9, the J gene TRBJ2-3; 12 bases fit TRBD1. Looked up from germline, CDR1 is SGDLS and CDR2 is YYNGEE. Germline trimming cut 4 bases from V and 1 base from J; bases unmatched to any gene: 13. The CDR3 is made up of 19 amino acids. CDR3 nucleotide sequence: TGTGCCAGCAGCTACCCGATGGGACAGGGGGCCCCTCGCACAGATACGCAGTATTTT. Translation gives CASSYPMGQGAPRTDTQYF.

The sample holds many counts of this clonotype. V and J are TRBV12-3 or TRBV12-4 and TRBJ1-1; D gene unclear. Deletions cut 3 bases from V and 7 bases from J, with 6 bases between. The CDR3 runs to 11 residues. The CDR3 region is CASSFGYEAFF. The DNA for the CDR3 is TGTGCCAGCAGTTTCGGCTATGAAGCTTTCTTT.

At least ten counts were recorded for this clonotype. The chain links TRBV3-1 to TRBJ2-3; D not resolved. Trimming stripped 5 bases from V and 2 bases from J, with 11 bases between. This CDR3 has 14 amino acids. Germline values: CDR1 LGHDT, CDR2 YNNKEL (reference sequence). The CDR3 is CASSFAGPTDTQYF. In DNA, the CDR3 is TGTGCCAGCAGCTTCGCCGGCCCCACAGATACGCAGTATTTT.

This clonotype was found a few times. The chain links TRBV7-6 to TRBJ2-7, with 9 bases aligning to TRBD2. CDR1 SGHVS and CDR2 FNYEAQ come from the germline V gene. The length of the CDR3 is 16 residues. V dropped 3 bases and J dropped 3; count of bases not matched to a gene: 9. The CDR3 loop is CASSFGLANGNYEQYF. CDR3 in DNA: TGTGCCAGCAGCTTCGGACTAGCGAATGGGAACTACGAGCAGTACTTC.

This clonotype was seen repeatedly, ten times or more. The chain has TRBV5-4 and TRBJ2-1; D ambiguous. This CDR3 is built from 12 residues. The V gene's germline CDR1 is SGHNT and CDR2 YYREEE (reference sequence). Trimming cost V 4 bases and J 4 bases, with 6 bases left between them. CDR3 sequence (DNA): TGTGCCAGCAGCCCGGATTACAATGAGCAGTTCTTC. This codes for CASSPDYNEQFF.

This clonotype was counted a few times. This chain connects TRBV4-1 to TRBJ2-7, with 7 positions matching TRBD1. Germline V gene data show CDR1 as MGHRA and CDR2 as YSYEKL. CDR3 length equals 14 residues. Germline trimming cut 6 bases from V and 6 bases from J; bases unmatched to any gene: 11. The CDR3 bases are TGCGCCAGCAGTTCCACCGACAGGGACGGCGAGCAGTACTTC. Its translation: CASSSTDRDGEQYF.

Of note for this clonotype: Since no conserved phenylalanine or tryptophan closes the CDR3, a read error is the likely cause. The V and J genes are TRBV7-9 and TRBJ2-5; D may be TRBD1 (6 bases). The CDR3 is 14 residues long. Germline V gene lookup returns CDR1 SEHNR and CDR2 FQNEAQ (reference sequence). The germline V and J ends were trimmed by 5 bases and 3 bases, with 13 bases remaining between them. The DNA of the CDR3 is TGTGCCAGCAGCCGAAGGACAGAAAAAGAGACCCAGTACCTC. It is translated as CASSRRTEKETQYL.

This clonotype was found a few times. The chain recombines TRBV12-3 or TRBV12-4 with TRBJ1-2, with D uncertain. This CDR3 spans 15 amino acids. V was trimmed by 0 bases and J by 0 bases, leaving 8 bases between them. In DNA, the CDR3 is TGTGCCAGCAGTTTAGCGCGGGGATCTAACTATGGCTACACCTTC. Protein sequence: CASSLARGSNYGYTF.

This sequence joins TRBV16 and TRBJ2-7; 13 nucleotides agree with TRBD2. This CDR3 has 16 amino acids. Germline V gives CDR1 KGHSY, CDR2 FQNENV. The J segment lost 5 bases and the V segment lost 1 base, leaving 5 bases of the junction unmatched. The CDR3 region has the DNA TGTGCCAGCAGCCAATTAGGGACTAGCGGGGCCAACGAGCAGTACTTC. Encoded protein: CASSQLGTSGANEQYF.

The chain couples TRBV28 to TRBJ1-6, with a possible D match to TRBD1 (5 bases). Trimming removed 8 bases from V and 9 bases from J, with 11 bases in between. Germline V gene sequence: CDR1 MDHEN, CDR2 SYDVKM. The CDR3 is made up of 12 amino acids. The CDR3: CASGVGPSPLHF. DNA of the CDR3: TGTGCCAGCGGCGTGGGACCTTCACCCCTCCACTTT.

The genes are TRBV10-3 and TRBJ2-3, with 8 positions matching TRBD2. The V gene end was trimmed by 3 bases and the J gene end by 5 bases; junction bases not matched to a gene: 4. This CDR3 contains 14 residues. Germline V gives CDR1 ENHRY, CDR2 SYGVKD. The CDR3 nucleotides are TGTGCCATCAGTGACCGGGGGGGGAAAGATACGCAGTATTTT. It is translated as CAISDRGGKDTQYF.

As concerns this clonotype: Just one base apart from a much larger clone, this may be a read error. The chain recombines TRBV7-7 with TRBJ1-5; D is unresolved. The CDR3 length is 15 residues. Germline CDR1 is SSHAT and CDR2 is FNYEAQ (reference sequence). CDR3 residues: CASSVQDPSNQPQHF. The CDR3, as DNA: TGTGCTAGCAGCGTCCAGGACCCTAGCAATCAGCCCCAGCATTTT. Drawing the rest from reference TRBV7-7 and TRBJ1-5, the complete variable domain is GAGVSQSPRYKVTKRGQDVTLRCDPISSHATLYWYQQALGQGPEFLTYFNYEAQPDKSGLPSDRFSAERPEGSISTLTIQRTEQRDSAMYRCASSVQDPSNQPQHFGDGTRLSIL.